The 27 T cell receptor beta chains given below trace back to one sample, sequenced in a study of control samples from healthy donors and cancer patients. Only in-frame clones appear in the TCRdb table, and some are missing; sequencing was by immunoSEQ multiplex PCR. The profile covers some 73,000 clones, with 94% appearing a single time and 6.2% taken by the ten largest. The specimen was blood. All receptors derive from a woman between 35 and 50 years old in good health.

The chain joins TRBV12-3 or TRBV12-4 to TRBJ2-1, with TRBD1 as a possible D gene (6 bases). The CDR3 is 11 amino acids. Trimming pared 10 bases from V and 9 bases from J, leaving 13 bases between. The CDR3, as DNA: TGTGCCATATCGGACAGTTTTGAGCAGTTCTTC. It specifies CAISDSFEQFF.

DNA for the CDR3: TGTGCCAGCAGCCACCCCCCGGGGTCTTCCTATAATTCACCCCTCCACTTT. This translates into CASSHPPGSSYNSPLHF. The chain has TRBV3-1 (or the pseudogene TRBV3-2) and TRBJ1-6; D ambiguous. Germline assignment: CDR1 LGHDT and CDR2 YNNKEL (reference sequence). The CDR3 has 17 amino acids. The V end was cut by 3 bases, the J end by 1 base, with 13 bases between.

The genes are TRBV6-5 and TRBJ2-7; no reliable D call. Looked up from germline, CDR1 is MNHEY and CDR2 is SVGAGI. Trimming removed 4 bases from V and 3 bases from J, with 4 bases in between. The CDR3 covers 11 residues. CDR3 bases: TGTGCCAGCAGTTCCTTCTACGAGCAGTACTTC. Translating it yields CASSSFYEQYF.

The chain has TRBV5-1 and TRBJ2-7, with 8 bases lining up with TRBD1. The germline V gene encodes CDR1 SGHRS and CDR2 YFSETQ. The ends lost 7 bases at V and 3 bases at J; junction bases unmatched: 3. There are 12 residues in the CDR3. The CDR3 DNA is TGCGCCAGCGTGGGGACAGGCTACGAGCAGTACTTC. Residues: CASVGTGYEQYF.

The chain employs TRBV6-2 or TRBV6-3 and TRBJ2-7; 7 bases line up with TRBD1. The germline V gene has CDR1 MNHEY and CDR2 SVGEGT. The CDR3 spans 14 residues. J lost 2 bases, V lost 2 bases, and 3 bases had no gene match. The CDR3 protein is CASSYPQGPYEQYF. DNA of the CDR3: TGTGCCAGCAGTTACCCACAGGGGCCCTACGAGCAGTACTTC.

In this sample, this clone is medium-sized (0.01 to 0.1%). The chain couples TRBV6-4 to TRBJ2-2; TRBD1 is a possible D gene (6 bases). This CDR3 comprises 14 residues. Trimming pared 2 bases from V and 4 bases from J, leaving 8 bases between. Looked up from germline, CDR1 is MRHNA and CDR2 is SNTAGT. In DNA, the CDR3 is TGTGCCAGCAGTGACGGACAGAGCACCGGGGAGCTGTTTTTT. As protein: CASSDGQSTGELFF.

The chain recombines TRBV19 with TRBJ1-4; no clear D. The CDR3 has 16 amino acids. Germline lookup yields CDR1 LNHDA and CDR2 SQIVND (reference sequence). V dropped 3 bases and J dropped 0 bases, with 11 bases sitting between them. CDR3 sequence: CASSIGARATNEKLFF. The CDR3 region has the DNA TGTGCCAGTAGTATCGGCGCGCGTGCAACTAATGAAAAACTGTTTTTT.

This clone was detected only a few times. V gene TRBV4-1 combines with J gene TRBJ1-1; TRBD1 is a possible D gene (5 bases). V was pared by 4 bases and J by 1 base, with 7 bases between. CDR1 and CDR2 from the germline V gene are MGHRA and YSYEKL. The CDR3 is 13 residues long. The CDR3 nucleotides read TGCGCCAGCAGCCGGGGGGAGAACACTGAAGCTTTCTTT. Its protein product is CASSRGENTEAFF.

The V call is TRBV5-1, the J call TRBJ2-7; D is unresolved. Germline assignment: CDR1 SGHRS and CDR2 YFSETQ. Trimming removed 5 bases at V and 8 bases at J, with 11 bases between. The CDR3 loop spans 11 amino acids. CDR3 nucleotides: TGCGCCAGCAGATTAGCCGAGAAGCAGTACTTC. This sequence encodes CASRLAEKQYF.

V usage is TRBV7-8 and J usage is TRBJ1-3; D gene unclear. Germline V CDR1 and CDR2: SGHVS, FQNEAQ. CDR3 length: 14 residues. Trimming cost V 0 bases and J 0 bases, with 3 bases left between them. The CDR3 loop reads CASSLAFSGNTIYF. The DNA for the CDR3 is TGTGCCAGCAGCTTAGCTTTCTCTGGAAACACCATATATTTT.

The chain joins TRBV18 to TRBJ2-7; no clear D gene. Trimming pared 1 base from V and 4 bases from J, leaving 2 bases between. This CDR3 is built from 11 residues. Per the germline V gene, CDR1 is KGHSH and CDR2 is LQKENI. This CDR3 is CASSPLYEQYF. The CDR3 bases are TGTGCCAGCTCACCACTTTACGAGCAGTACTTC. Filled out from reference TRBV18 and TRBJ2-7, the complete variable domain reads NAGVMQNPRHLVRRRGQEARLRCSPMKGHSHVYWYRQLPEEGLKFMVYLQKENIIDESGMPKERFSAEFPKEGPSILRIQQVVRGDSAAYFCASSPLYEQYFGPGTRLTVT.

The CDR3 nucleotides are TGTGCCAGCAGCTTAGGAGGGGGCGTGACTGAAGCTTTCTTT. Residues: CASSLGGGVTEAFF. The chain joins TRBV11-1 to TRBJ1-1, with 7 bases fitting TRBD1. CDR1 is SGHAT, CDR2 FQDESV, per germline (reference sequence). This CDR3 is 14 amino acids long. J lost 5 bases, V lost 1 base, and 4 bases had no gene match.

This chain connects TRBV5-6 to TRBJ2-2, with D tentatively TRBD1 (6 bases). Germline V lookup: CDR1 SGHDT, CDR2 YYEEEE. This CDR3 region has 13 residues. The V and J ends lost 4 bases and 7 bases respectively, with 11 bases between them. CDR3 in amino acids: CASSHRVVGELFF. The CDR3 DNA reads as TGTGCCAGCAGCCACAGGGTAGTCGGGGAGCTGTTTTTT.

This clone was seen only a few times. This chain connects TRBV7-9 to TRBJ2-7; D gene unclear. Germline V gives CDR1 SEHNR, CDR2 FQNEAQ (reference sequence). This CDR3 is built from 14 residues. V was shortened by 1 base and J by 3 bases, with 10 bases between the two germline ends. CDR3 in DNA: TGTGCCAGCAGCTTAGGTGTGGGCCTCTACGAGCAGTACTTC. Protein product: CASSLGVGLYEQYF.

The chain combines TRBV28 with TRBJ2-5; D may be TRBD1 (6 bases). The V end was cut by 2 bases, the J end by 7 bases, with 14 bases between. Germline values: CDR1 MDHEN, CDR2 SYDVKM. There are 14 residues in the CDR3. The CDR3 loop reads CASSLRAGDGTQYF. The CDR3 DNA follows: TGTGCCAGCAGTTTAAGGGCAGGGGATGGGACCCAGTACTTC.

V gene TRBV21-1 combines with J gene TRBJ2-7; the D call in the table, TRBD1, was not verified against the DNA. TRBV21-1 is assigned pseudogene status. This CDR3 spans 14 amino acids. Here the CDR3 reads CASTWDRESSEQYF. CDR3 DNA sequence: TGTGCCAGCACCTGGGACAGGGAGAGCTCCGAGCAGTACTTC.

The CDR3 DNA reads as TGCGCCAGCAGTCTCCGGGGCGCCTTCTACGAGCAGTACTTC. Encoded protein: CASSLRGAFYEQYF. The rearrangement uses TRBV10-2 and TRBJ2-7; TRBD1 or TRBD2 may be the D gene (5 bases each). From germline, CDR1 is WSHSY and CDR2 SAAADI. The CDR3 is made up of 14 amino acids. With 5 bases removed from V and 3 bases from J, the gap between germline ends came to 14 bases.

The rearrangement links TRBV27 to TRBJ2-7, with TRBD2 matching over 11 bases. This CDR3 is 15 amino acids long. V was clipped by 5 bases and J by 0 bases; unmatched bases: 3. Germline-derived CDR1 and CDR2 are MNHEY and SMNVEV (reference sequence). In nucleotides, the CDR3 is TGTGCCAGCAGTCTGACTAGCGGGGTCTCCTACGAGCAGTACTTC. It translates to CASSLTSGVSYEQYF.

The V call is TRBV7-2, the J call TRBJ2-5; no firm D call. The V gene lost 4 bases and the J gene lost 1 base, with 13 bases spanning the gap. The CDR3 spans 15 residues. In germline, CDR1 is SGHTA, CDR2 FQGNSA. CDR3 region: CASSSRIGAQETQYF. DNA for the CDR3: TGTGCCAGCAGCTCCCGCATCGGCGCCCAAGAGACCCAGTACTTC. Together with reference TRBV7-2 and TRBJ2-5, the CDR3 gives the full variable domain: GAGVSQSPSNKVTEKGKDVELRCDPISGHTALYWYRQSLGQGLEFLIYFQGNSAPDKSGLPSDRFSAERTGGSVSTLTIQRTQQEDSAVYLCASSSRIGAQETQYFGPGTRLLVL.

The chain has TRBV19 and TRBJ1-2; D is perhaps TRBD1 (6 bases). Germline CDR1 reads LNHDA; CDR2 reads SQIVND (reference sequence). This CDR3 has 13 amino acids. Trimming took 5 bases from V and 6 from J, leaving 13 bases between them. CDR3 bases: TGTGCCAGTAGTCTTCGGGGGGCCGATGGCTACACCTTC. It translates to CASSLRGADGYTF.

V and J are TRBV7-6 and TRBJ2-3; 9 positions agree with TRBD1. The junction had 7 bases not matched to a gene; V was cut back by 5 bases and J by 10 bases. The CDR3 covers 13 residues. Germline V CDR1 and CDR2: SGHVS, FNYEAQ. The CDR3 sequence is CASSIGTGRPQYF. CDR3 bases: TGTGCCAGCAGCATCGGGACAGGGAGGCCGCAGTATTTT. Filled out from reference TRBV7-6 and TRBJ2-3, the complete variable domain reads GAGVSQSPRYKVTKRGQDVALRCDPISGHVSLYWYRQALGQGPEFLTYFNYEAQQDKSGLPNDRFSAERPEGSISTLTIQRTEQRDSAMYRCASSIGTGRPQYFGPGTRLTVL.

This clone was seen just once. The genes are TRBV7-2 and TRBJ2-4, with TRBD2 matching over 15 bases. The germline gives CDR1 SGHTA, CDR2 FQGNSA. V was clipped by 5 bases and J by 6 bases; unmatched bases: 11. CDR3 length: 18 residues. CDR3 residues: CTSSTNGLAGGPRNIQYF. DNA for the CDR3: TGTACCAGCAGCACGAATGGACTAGCGGGGGGGCCGAGAAACATTCAGTACTTC. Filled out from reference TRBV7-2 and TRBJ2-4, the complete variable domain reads GAGVSQSPSNKVTEKGKDVELRCDPISGHTALYWYRQSLGQGLEFLIYFQGNSAPDKSGLPSDRFSAERTGGSVSTLTIQRTQQEDSAVYLCTSSTNGLAGGPRNIQYFGAGTRLSVL.

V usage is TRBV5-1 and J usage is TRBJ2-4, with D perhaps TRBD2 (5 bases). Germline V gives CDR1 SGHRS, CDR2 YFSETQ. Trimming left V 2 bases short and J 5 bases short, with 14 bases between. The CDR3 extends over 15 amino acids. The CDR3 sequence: CASSLARGYQNIQYF. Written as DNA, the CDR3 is TGCGCCAGCAGCTTAGCCCGGGGTTATCAAAACATTCAGTACTTC.

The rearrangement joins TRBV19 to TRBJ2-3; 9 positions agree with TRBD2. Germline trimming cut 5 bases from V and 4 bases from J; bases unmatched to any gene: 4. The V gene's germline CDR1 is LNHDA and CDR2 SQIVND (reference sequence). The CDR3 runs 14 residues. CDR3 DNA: TGTGCCAGTAGTTTAGCGGGGGTAGCAGATACGCAGTATTTT. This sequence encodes CASSLAGVADTQYF.

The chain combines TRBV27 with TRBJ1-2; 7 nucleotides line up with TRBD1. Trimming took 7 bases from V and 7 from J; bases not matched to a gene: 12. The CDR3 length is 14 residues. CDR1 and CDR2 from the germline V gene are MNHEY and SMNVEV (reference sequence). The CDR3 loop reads CASTRGGDYGGYTF. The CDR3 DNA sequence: TGTGCCAGCACTAGAGGGGGCGACTATGGTGGCTACACCTTC.

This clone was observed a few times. In DNA, the CDR3 is TGTGCCAGCAGCACTGACAGGTTTCTATCTGGGGCCAACGTCCTGACTTTC. This translates into CASSTDRFLSGANVLTF. The V and J genes are TRBV28 and TRBJ2-6, with TRBD1 as a possible D gene (6 bases). Trimming shortened V by 6 bases and J by 1 base, and 16 bases separated the two germline ends. Per germline, CDR1 MDHEN and CDR2 SYDVKM. The CDR3 spans 17 residues. The full variable domain, completed using reference TRBV28 and TRBJ2-6, is DVKVTQSSRYLVKRTGEKVFLECVQDMDHENMFWYRQDPGLGLRLIYFSYDVKMKEKGDIPEGYSVSREKKERFSLILESASTNQTSMYLCASSTDRFLSGANVLTFGAGSRLTVL.

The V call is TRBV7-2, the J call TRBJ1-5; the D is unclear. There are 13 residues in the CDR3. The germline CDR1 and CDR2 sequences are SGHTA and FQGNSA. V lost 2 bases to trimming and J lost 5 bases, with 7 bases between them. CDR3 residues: CASSLQADQPQHF. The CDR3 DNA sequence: TGTGCCAGCAGCTTACAGGCGGATCAGCCCCAGCATTTT.